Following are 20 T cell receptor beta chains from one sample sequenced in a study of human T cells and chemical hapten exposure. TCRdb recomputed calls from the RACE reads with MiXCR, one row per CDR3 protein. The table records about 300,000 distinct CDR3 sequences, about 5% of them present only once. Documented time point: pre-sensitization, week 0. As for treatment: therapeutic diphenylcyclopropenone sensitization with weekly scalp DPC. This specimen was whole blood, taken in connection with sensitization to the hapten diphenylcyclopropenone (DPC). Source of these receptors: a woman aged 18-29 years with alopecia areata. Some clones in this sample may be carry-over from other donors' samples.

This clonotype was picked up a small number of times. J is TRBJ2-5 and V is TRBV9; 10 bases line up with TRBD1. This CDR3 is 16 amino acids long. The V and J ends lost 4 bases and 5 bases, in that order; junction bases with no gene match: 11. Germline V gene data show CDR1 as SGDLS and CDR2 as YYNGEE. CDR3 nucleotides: TGTGCCAGCAGCCCTCCCGTGGGACAGGGGTACGAGACCCAGTACTTC. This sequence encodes CASSPPVGQGYETQYF.

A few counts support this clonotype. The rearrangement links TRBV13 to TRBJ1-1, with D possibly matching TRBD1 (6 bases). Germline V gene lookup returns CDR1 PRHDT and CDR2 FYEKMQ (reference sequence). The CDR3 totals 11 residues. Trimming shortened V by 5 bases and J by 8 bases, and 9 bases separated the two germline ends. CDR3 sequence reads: CASSHRVEAFF. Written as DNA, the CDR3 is TGTGCCAGCAGCCACAGGGTAGAAGCTTTCTTT.

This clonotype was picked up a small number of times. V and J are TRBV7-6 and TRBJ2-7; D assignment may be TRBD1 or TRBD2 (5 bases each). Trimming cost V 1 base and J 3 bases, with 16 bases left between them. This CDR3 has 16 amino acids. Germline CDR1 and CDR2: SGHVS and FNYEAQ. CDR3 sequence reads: CASSLDSGTYYYEQYF. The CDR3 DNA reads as TGTGCCAGCAGCTTAGATTCGGGGACCTACTACTACGAGCAGTACTTC.

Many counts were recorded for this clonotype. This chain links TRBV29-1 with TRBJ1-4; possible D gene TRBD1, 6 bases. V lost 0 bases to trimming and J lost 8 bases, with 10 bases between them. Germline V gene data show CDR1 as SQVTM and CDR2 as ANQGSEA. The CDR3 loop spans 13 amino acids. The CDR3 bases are TGCAGCGTTGAAGACAGGGGTTTCGAAAAACTGTTTTTT. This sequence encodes CSVEDRGFEKLFF.

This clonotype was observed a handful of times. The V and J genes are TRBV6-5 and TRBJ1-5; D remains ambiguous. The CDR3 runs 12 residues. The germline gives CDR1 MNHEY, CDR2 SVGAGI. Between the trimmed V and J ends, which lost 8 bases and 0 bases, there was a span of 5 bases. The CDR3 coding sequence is TGTGCCAGCTGGGATAGCAATCAGCCCCAGCATTTT. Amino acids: CASWDSNQPQHF.

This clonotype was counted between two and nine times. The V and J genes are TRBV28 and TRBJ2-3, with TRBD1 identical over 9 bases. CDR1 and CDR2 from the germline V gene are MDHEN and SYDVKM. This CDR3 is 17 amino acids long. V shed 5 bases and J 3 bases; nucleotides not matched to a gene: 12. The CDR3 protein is CASSPSLGQGMTDTQYF. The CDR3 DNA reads TGTGCCAGCAGTCCTTCACTGGGACAGGGAATGACAGATACGCAGTATTTT.

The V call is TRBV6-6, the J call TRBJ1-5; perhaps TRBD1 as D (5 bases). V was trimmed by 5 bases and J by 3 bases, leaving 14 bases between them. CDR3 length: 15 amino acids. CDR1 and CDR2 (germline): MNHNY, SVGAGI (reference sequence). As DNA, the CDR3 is TGTGCCAGCAGTGTGCCGGACAACGTCAATCAGCCCCAGCATTTT. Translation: CASSVPDNVNQPQHF.

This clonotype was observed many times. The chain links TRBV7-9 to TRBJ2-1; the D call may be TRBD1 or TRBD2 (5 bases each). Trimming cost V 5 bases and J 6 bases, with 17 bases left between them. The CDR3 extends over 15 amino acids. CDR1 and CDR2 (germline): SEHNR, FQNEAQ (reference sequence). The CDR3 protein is CASSNRDGVFNEQFF. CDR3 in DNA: TGTGCCAGCAGCAACCGGGACGGAGTCTTCAATGAGCAGTTCTTC. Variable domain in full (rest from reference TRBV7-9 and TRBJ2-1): DTGVSQNPRHKITKRGQNVTFRCDPISEHNRLYWYRQTLGQGPEFLTYFQNEAQLEKSRLLSDRFSAERPKGSFSTLEIQRTEQGDSAMYLCASSNRDGVFNEQFFGPGTRLTVL.

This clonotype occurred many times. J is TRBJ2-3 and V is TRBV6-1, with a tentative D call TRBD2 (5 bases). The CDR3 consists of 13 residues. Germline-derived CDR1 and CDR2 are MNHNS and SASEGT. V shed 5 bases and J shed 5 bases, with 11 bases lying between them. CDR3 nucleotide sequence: TGTGCCAGCAGTCGGGAAGCAGGAGATACGCAGTATTTT. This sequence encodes CASSREAGDTQYF.

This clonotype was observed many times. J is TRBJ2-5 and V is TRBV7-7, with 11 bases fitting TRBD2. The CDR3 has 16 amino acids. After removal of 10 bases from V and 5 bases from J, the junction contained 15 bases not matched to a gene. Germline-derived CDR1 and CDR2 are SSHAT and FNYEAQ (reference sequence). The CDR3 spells CATAYGSGGALETQYF. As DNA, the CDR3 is TGTGCCACGGCGTATGGTAGCGGGGGGGCATTGGAGACCCAGTACTTC.

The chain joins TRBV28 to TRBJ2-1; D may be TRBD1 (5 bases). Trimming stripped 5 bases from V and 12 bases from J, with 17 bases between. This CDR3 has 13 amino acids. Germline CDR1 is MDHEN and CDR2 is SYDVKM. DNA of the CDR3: TGTGCCAGCAGTATGACAGCAGGGTGGGGGCAGTTCTTC. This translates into CASSMTAGWGQFF.

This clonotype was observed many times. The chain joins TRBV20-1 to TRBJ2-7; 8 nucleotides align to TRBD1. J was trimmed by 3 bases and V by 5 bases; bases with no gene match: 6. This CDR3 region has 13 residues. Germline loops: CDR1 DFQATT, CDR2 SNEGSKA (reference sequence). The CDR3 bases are TGCAGTGCTCGCGGACAGGGAGGCTACGAGCAGTACTTC. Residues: CSARGQGGYEQYF.

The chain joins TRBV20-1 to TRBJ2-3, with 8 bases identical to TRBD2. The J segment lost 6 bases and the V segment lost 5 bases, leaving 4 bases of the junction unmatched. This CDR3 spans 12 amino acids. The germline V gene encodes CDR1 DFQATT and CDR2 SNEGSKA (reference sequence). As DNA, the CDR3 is TGCAGTGCTCCATTAGCGGGGGATACGCAGTATTTT. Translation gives CSAPLAGDTQYF.

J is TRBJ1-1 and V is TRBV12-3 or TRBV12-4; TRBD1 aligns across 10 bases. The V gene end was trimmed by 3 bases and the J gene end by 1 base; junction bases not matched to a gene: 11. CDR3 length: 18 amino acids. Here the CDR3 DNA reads TGTGCCAGCAGTTTGCCGTGGGGACAGGGGATTGAGAACACTGAAGCTTTCTTT. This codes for CASSLPWGQGIENTEAFF.

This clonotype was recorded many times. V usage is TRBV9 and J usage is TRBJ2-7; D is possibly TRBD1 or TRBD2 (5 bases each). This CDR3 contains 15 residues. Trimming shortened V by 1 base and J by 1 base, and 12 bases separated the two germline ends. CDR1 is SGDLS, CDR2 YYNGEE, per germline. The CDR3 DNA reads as TGTGCCAGCAGCGTATTGGGGGATGGGTCCTACGAGCAGTACTTC. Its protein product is CASSVLGDGSYEQYF.

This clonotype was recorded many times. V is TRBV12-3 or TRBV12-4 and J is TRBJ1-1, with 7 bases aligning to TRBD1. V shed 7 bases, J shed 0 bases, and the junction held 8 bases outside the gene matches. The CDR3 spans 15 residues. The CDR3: CASNSRGLMNTEAFF. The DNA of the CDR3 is TGTGCCAGCAATTCTAGGGGGCTTATGAACACTGAAGCTTTCTTT.

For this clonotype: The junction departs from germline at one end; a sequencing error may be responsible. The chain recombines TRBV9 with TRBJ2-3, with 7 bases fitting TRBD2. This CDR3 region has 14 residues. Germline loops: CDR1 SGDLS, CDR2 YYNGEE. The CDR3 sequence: CARSVDGTTNTQYF. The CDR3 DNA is TGTGCCAGAAGCGTAGATGGGACTACGAATACGCAGTATTTT.

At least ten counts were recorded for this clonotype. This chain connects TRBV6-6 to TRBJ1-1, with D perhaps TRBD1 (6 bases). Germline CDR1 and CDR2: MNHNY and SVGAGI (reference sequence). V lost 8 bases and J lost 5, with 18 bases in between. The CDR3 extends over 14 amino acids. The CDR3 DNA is TGTGCCAGCTATCGGGGGCATGGGGGGACTGAAGCTTTCTTT. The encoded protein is CASYRGHGGTEAFF.

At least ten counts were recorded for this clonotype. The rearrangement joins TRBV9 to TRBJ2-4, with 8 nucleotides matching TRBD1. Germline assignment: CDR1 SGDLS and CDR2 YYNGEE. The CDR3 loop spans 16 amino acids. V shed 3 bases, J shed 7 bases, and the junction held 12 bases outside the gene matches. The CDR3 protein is CASSARLTGVGNIQYF. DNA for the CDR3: TGTGCCAGCAGCGCAAGGTTGACAGGGGTAGGGAACATTCAGTACTTC.

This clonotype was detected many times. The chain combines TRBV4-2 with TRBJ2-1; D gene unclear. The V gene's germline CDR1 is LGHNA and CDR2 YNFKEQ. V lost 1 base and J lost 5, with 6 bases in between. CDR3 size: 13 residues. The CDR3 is CASSQGLNNEQFF. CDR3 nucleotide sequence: TGTGCCAGCAGCCAAGGACTTAACAATGAGCAGTTCTTC.